These T cell receptor beta chains were read from a single sample in a study of T cell responses to AZD1222 COVID-19 vaccine. Repertoires were generated with immunoSEQ multiplex PCR, while TCRdb's copy carries only in-frame clones and drops some. Here the sample spans approximately 140,000 clones, more than 85% being singletons. Sequences were derived from peripheral blood, sampled on day 0 of AZD1222 vaccination. The receptors here all came from an adult in good health. Both conserved end residues are trimmed from each CDR3. Clone size, where shown, is once, few, many, or a class for clones that have expanded.

j_call: TRBJ1-3; clone_size: .; v_call: TRBV18; cdr3_aa: ASSHDRGKGRNTIY
j_call: TRBJ1-5; clone_size: .; v_call: TRBV11-2; cdr3_aa: ASSARTGVQPQH
j_call: TRBJ1-6; clone_size: .; v_call: TRBV9; cdr3_aa: ASSVDGVGSPLH
j_call: TRBJ2-7; clone_size: .; v_call: TRBV5-6; cdr3_aa: ASSRASGNQDYEQY
j_call: TRBJ2-1; clone_size: .; v_call: TRBV6-4; cdr3_aa: ASSDASGSRDEQF
j_call: TRBJ2-1; clone_size: once; v_call: TRBV27; cdr3_aa: ASSITSGSTEQF
j_call: TRBJ2-3; clone_size: once; v_call: TRBV27; cdr3_aa: ASSFGTGRTDTQY
j_call: TRBJ2-5; clone_size: .; v_call: TRBV3-1/TRBV3-2; cdr3_aa: ASSQEPGFRETQY
j_call: TRBJ2-2; clone_size: .; v_call: TRBV5-4; cdr3_aa: ASSFHRGLANTGELF
j_call: TRBJ2-1; clone_size: .; v_call: TRBV7-9; cdr3_aa: ASSPGYNEQF
j_call: TRBJ2-5; clone_size: once; v_call: TRBV6-5; cdr3_aa: ASRGQGDLETQY
j_call: TRBJ1-5; clone_size: .; v_call: TRBV7-2; cdr3_aa: ASSLDPSNQPQH
j_call: TRBJ1-3; clone_size: .; v_call: TRBV27; cdr3_aa: ASADRAQGNTIY
j_call: TRBJ2-1; clone_size: .; v_call: TRBV24-1; cdr3_aa: ATSDTRRLANEQF
j_call: TRBJ1-1; clone_size: .; v_call: TRBV6-2/TRBV6-3; cdr3_aa: ASSSRQGAPRTEAF
j_call: TRBJ2-1; clone_size: .; v_call: TRBV5-1; cdr3_aa: ASSLKRTSGSKEF
j_call: TRBJ2-2; clone_size: .; v_call: TRBV28; cdr3_aa: ASSPPTGYGTGELF
j_call: TRBJ2-1; clone_size: .; v_call: TRBV6-2/TRBV6-3; cdr3_aa: ASSYPQNEQF
j_call: TRBJ2-7; clone_size: .; v_call: TRBV28; cdr3_aa: ASSSVREGLYEQY
j_call: TRBJ2-1; clone_size: .; v_call: TRBV5-4; cdr3_aa: ASSLSGGEYNEQF
j_call: TRBJ2-7; clone_size: few; v_call: TRBV6-5; cdr3_aa: ASGHSGGILYEQY
j_call: TRBJ2-3; clone_size: .; v_call: TRBV5-1; cdr3_aa: ASSEGGTDTQY
j_call: TRBJ2-7; clone_size: .; v_call: TRBV14; cdr3_aa: ASSQASGQGGKKY
j_call: TRBJ1-3; clone_size: .; v_call: TRBV6-1; cdr3_aa: ASSEVMSRHNADTIY